The T cell receptor beta chain under discussion was sequenced for a study of regulatory T cells in long-lasting Graves disease. General study findings and limits: Lower TCR diversity characterized persistent Graves' patients relative to newly diagnosed patients.

This clonotype was observed at least ten times. As yet, its antigen is unknown. The CDR3 runs 15 residues. V lost 1 base to trimming and J lost 4 bases, with 13 bases between them. Germline CDR1 reads LGHDT; CDR2 reads YNNKEL (reference sequence). Regarding time point: newly diagnosed GD, antithyroid drugs for less than 3 months. PBMCs were the source of the RNA used for TCR sequencing. Sequencing libraries for TCR beta were prepared with iRepertoire HTBI primers and Arm-PCR of CDR3 regions. Each CDR3 protein gets one entry after TCRdb re-called the multiplex PCR reads with MiXCR. The sample has 350,000 to 550,000 distinct CDR3 sequences, about 15% seen once. The data were also submitted as part of a second study, on T cells in Graves' hyperthyroidism and ophthalmopathy.

The sequences come from peripheral blood mononuclear cells (PBMCs), collected at new diagnosis, from a patient treated with antithyroid drugs. The sequence derives from a woman aged 30 to 39 with Graves disease. The rearrangement links TRBV3-1 to TRBJ1-2, with D hard to call. In DNA, the CDR3 is TGTGCCAGCAGCCAAGCTTGGACCACCGGCTATGGCTACACCTTC. Translating gives CASSQAWTTGYGYTF.